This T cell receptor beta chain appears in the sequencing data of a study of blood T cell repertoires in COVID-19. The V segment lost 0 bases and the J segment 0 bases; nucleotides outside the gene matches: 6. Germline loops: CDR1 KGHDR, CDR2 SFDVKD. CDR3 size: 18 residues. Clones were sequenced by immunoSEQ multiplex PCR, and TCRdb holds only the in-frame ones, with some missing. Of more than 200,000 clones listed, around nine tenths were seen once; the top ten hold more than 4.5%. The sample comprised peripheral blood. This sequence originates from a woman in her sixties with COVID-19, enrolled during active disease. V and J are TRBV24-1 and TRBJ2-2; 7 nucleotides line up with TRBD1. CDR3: CATSDLPTGLTNTGELFF. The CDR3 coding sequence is TGTGCCACCAGTGATTTGCCGACAGGGCTTACGAACACCGGGGAGCTGTTTTTT.